One sample yielded the 11 T cell receptor beta chains listed below, sequenced in a study of Ad26.COV2.S vaccination and SARS-CoV-2 variants (dated by TCRdb to 2020 to 2023). The library was built by means of the immunoSEQ multiplex PCR assay. Here the immuneACCESS table is served through TCRdb, limited to in-frame sequences with V and J called. Missing clones are a known gap in these copies; in checked studies unresolved V genes cover under half, and the rest lacks a known reason. This sample has 350,000 to 500,000 clones in its table, and approximately 87% of those were observed once. In total, the top ten clones hold 3.5% to 4% of the sample. The treatment or condition label, as the study defines it: some 20 received Ad26.COV2.S at low or high dose, single or two shots; about 5 received placebo; per-sample allocation not given. Repertoires of vaccine and placebo recipients were sequenced from samples taken on day 63 after the first injection.

Sequencing was performed on peripheral blood, taken in a trial of Ad26.COV2.S vaccine versus placebo. These receptors all come from a person between 18 and 65 years old who received the Ad26.COV2.S COVID-19 vaccine or a placebo.

This clone has just one count. The chain couples TRBV6-6 to TRBJ2-5; the match to TRBD1 covers 7 bases. The germline CDR1 and CDR2 sequences are MNHNY and SVGAGI (reference sequence). The V segment lost 0 bases and the J segment 4 bases; nucleotides outside the gene matches: 8. The CDR3 is 16 amino acids. This CDR3 reads CASSYSVGGARETQYF. Here the CDR3 DNA reads TGTGCCAGCAGTTACTCGGTAGGGGGCGCGAGAGAGACCCAGTACTTC.

This clone was seen once. J is TRBJ1-4 and V is TRBV7-2, with D unclear. The CDR3 is 14 residues long. CDR1 and CDR2 (germline): SGHTA, FQGNSA. Trimming removed 1 base from V and 8 bases from J, with 11 bases in between. CDR3 amino acids: CASSLGRLREKLFF. The CDR3 DNA is TGTGCCAGCAGCTTAGGCAGGCTTAGGGAAAAACTGTTTTTT. Variable domain in full (rest from reference TRBV7-2 and TRBJ1-4): GAGVSQSPSNKVTEKGKDVELRCDPISGHTALYWYRQSLGQGLEFLIYFQGNSAPDKSGLPSDRFSAERTGGSVSTLTIQRTQQEDSAVYLCASSLGRLREKLFFGSGTQLSVL.

The J gene is TRBJ1-5, the V gene TRBV18; D unresolved. V gave up 3 bases and J gave up 0 bases, with 3 bases separating them. Germline V gene lookup returns CDR1 KGHSH and CDR2 LQKENI. This CDR3 is 13 amino acids long. This chain's CDR3 is CASSPYSNQPQHF. The CDR3 nucleotides are TGTGCCAGCTCACCCTATAGCAATCAGCCCCAGCATTTT.

The J gene is TRBJ2-7, the V gene TRBV5-4; 7 bases align to TRBD1. Germline trimming cut 4 bases from V and 5 bases from J; bases unmatched to any gene: 6. Per germline, CDR1 SGHNT and CDR2 YYREEE (reference sequence). This CDR3 contains 13 residues. CDR3 in DNA: TGTGCCAGCAGCCACCGGGACAGAGACGAGCAGTACTTC. Translation gives CASSHRDRDEQYF.

Only one count was recorded for this clone. This sequence joins TRBV6-5 and TRBJ1-6; D unclear. The germline V gene encodes CDR1 MNHEY and CDR2 SVGAGI. This CDR3 region has 15 residues. Deletions cut 6 bases from V and 0 bases from J, with 9 bases between. The CDR3 protein is CASRIASSYNSPLHF. CDR3 coding DNA: TGTGCCAGCAGGATAGCGAGCTCCTATAATTCACCCCTCCACTTT.

This clone occurred once. The chain uses TRBV7-9 and TRBJ1-1, with unresolved D. Trimming took off 2 bases at V and 11 bases at J, with 15 bases between the two ends. The CDR3 is 13 amino acids. CDR1 and CDR2 from the germline V gene are SEHNR and FQNEAQ (reference sequence). The CDR3 loop is CASSLNVQLGAFF. The CDR3 DNA reads TGTGCCAGCAGCTTAAATGTCCAGCTTGGGGCTTTCTTT.

The rearrangement joins TRBV6-6 to TRBJ1-1, with D hard to call. The germline V gene has CDR1 MNHNY and CDR2 SVGAGI (reference sequence). The CDR3 is made up of 11 amino acids. V gave up 7 bases and J gave up 9 bases, with 12 bases separating them. CDR3 protein: CASTETSKAFF. The CDR3 DNA reads TGTGCCAGCACCGAGACATCGAAAGCTTTCTTT.

The chain is built from TRBV7-6 and TRBJ2-2; D possibly matches TRBD1 or TRBD2 (6 bases each). Germline CDR1 and CDR2: SGHVS and FNYEAQ. The CDR3 extends over 15 amino acids. Between the trimmed V and J ends, which lost 10 bases and 5 bases, there was a span of 20 bases. The CDR3 nucleotides are TGTGCCACCCTAGGGGGGCAGGGAAATACCGGGGAGCTGTTTTTT. It codes for CATLGGQGNTGELFF.

V gene TRBV2 combines with J gene TRBJ2-2; D might be TRBD1 (6 bases). This CDR3 region has 14 residues. Germline assignment: CDR1 SNHLY and CDR2 FYNNEI. V lost 7 bases and J 4 bases, leaving 13 bases between the germline ends. CDR3 nucleotide sequence: TGTGCCAGCATCCAAACACAGGGCACCGGGGAGCTGTTTTTT. Its translation: CASIQTQGTGELFF.

This chain connects TRBV3-1 (or the pseudogene TRBV3-2) to TRBJ2-1; 8 bases match TRBD2. Germline V gives CDR1 LGHDT, CDR2 YNNKEL (reference sequence). V lost 3 bases to trimming and J lost 9 bases; unmatched junction nucleotides: 10. CDR3 length equals 15 residues. As DNA, the CDR3 is TGTGCCAGCAGCCAGGGGTGGCGGGGGGAAGGTGAGCAGTTCTTC. It encodes CASSQGWRGEGEQFF.

This clone has only a few counts. This chain connects TRBV5-4 to TRBJ2-7; D remains unclear. Per germline, CDR1 SGHNT and CDR2 YYREEE (reference sequence). The CDR3 runs 12 residues. V was trimmed by 0 bases and J by 4 bases, leaving 5 bases between them. This CDR3 reads CASSLESYEQYF. The CDR3 coding sequence is TGTGCCAGCAGCTTGGAGTCATACGAGCAGTACTTC.